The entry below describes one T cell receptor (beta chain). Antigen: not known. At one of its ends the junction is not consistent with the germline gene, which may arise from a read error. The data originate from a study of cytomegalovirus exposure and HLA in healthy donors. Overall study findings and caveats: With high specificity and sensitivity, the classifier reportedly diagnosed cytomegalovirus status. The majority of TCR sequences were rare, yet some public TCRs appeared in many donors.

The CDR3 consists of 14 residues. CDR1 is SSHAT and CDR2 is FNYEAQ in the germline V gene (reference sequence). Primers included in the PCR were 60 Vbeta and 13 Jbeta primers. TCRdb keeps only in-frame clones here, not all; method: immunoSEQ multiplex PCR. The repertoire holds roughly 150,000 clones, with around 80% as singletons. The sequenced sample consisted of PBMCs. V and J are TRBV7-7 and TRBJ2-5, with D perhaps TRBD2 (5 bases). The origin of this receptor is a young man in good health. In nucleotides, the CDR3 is TGTGCTAGCAGCTTAACGGGGTCCCAAGAGACCCAGTACTTC. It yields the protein CASSLTGSQETQYF.